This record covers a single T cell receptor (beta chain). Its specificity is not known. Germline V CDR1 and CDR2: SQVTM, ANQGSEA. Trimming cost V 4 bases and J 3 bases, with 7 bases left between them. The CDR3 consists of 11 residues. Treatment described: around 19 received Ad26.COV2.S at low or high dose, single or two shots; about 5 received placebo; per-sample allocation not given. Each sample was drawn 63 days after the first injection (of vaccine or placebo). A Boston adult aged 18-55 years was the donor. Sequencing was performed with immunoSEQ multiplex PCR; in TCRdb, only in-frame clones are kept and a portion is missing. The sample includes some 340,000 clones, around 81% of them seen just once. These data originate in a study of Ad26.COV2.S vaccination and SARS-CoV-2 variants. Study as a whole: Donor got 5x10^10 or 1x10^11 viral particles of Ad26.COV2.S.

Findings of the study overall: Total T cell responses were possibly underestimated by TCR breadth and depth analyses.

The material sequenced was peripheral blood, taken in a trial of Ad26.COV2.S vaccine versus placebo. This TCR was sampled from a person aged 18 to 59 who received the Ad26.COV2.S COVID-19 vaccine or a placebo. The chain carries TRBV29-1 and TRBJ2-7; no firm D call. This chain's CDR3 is CSVASSYEQYF. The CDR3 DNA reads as TGCAGCGTTGCCTCCAGCTACGAGCAGTACTTC.